This T cell receptor (beta chain) stems from a study of CD8 T cells in Susac syndrome. General study points: Only a relatively small number of individuals were included in the TCR sequencing and HLA analysis.

As for this clonotype: The antigen is not known.

Control patients had untreated stable or active relapsing-remitting multiple sclerosis by revised McDonald criteria. When the RNA was reverse transcribed, random hexamers were used with an input of about 0.45 to 1 ug. The immunoSEQ assay covered 54 Vbeta and 13 Jbeta segments for CDR3. Via MiXCR, TCRdb re-called the immunoSEQ multiplex PCR reads, giving one row per CDR3 protein. The table has 90,000 to 150,000 distinct CDR3 sequences, approximately 93% seen once. CDR1 and CDR2 from the germline V gene are MNHEY and SVGEGT. The CDR3 has 13 amino acids. The V gene end was trimmed by 9 bases and the J gene end by 5 bases; junction bases not matched to a gene: 7.

The rearrangement links TRBV6-2 or TRBV6-3 to TRBJ2-5; 9 nucleotides agree with TRBD1. The sequence derives from a human donor with multiple sclerosis. Source material: CD4+ T cells from PBMCs. The CDR3 region is CARPQGTGETQYF. The DNA of the CDR3 is TGTGCCAGACCACAGGGGACAGGGGAGACCCAGTACTTC.